The clone carrying this TCR beta chain appeared many times. This entry is derived from a study of identical twins. TCRdb re-called the 5' RACE reads through MiXCR, storing one row per CDR3 protein. The table lists about 240,000 distinct CDR3 sequences, roughly a tenth of them singletons. Unmatched junction bases numbered 8, after V lost 5 bases and J lost 5 bases. Germline-derived CDR1 and CDR2 are SGHVS and FNYEAQ. The CDR3 consists of 16 residues. The TCR sequence derives from a man aged 45-60 years in good health. Material for sequencing was memory T cells sorted from blood. This chain connects TRBV7-6 to TRBJ1-6, with 8 bases matching TRBD1. This CDR3 reads CASSPTTGVDNSPLHF. In DNA, the CDR3 is TGTGCCAGCAGCCCAACGACAGGGGTCGATAATTCACCCCTCCACTTT.